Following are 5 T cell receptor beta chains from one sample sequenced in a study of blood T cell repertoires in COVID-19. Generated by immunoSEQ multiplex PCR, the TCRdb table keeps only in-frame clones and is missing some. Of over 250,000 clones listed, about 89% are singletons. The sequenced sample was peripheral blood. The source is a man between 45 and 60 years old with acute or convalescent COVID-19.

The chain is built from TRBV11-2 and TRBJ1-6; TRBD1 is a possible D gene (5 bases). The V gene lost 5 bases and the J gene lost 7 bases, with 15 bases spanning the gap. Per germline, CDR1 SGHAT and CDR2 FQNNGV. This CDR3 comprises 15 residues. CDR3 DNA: TGTGCCAGCAGCGACCCAGGGTATATCAATTCACCCCTCCACTTT. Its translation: CASSDPGYINSPLHF.

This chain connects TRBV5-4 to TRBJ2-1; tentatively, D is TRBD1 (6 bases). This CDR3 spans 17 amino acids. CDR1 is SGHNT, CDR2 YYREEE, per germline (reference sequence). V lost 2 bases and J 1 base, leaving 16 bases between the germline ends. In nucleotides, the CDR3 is TGTGCCAGCAGCTTTAAAAAGGGGGTACGTTCCTACAATGAGCAGTTCTTC. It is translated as CASSFKKGVRSYNEQFF.

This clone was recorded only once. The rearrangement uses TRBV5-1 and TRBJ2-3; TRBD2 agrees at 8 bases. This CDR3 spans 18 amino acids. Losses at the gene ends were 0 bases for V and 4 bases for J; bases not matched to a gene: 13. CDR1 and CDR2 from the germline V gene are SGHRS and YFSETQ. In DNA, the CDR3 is TGCGCCAGCAGCTTGGTCAGAAGTAGCGGGGAGGGGGCAGATACGCAGTATTTT. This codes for CASSLVRSSGEGADTQYF.

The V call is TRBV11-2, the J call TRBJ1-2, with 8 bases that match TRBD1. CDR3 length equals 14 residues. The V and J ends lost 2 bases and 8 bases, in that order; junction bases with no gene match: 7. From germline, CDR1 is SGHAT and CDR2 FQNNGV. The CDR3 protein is CASSLSGGYFGYTF. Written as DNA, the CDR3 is TGTGCCAGCAGCTTATCAGGGGGCTATTTCGGCTACACCTTC.

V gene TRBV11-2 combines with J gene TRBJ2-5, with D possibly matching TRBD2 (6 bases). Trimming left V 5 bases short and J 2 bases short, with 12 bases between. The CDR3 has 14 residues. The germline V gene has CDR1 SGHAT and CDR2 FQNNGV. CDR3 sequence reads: CASSRGYGQETQYF. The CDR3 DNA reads TGTGCCAGCAGCCGGGGGTACGGACAAGAGACCCAGTACTTC. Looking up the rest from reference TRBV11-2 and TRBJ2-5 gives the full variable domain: EAGVAQSPRYKIIEKRQSVAFWCNPISGHATLYWYQQILGQGPKLLIQFQNNGVVDDSQLPKDRFSAERLKGVDSTLKIQPAKLEDSAVYLCASSRGYGQETQYFGPGTRLLVL.